One sample yielded the 19 T cell receptor beta chains listed below, sequenced in a study of blood T cell repertoires in COVID-19. Clones were sequenced by immunoSEQ multiplex PCR, and TCRdb holds only the in-frame ones, with some missing. In the table there are about 180,000 clones, about 86% of which are singletons. Sequences were obtained from peripheral blood. These receptors were taken from a woman aged 25-40 years with active or convalescent COVID-19.

The chain links TRBV5-1 to TRBJ2-7, with 7 bases identical to TRBD2. The CDR3 is 15 amino acids. Germline assignment: CDR1 SGHRS and CDR2 YFSETQ. V was pared by 1 base and J by 6 bases, with 10 bases of the junction left unmatched. Written as DNA, the CDR3 is TGCGCCAGCAGCTTGAACACGGCGCGGGGGTCCGAGCAGTACTTC. Its translation is CASSLNTARGSEQYF.

The J gene is TRBJ2-5, the V gene TRBV10-3; TRBD1 matches 9 bases. V trimming: 3 bases; J trimming: 2 bases; junction bases outside the gene matches: 10. CDR1 and CDR2 from the germline V gene are ENHRY and SYGVKD. The CDR3 is made up of 17 amino acids. CDR3: CAISEGLDRGFQETQYF. In nucleotides, the CDR3 is TGTGCCATCAGTGAAGGTTTAGACAGGGGGTTTCAAGAGACCCAGTACTTC.

A few counts support this clone. V gene TRBV9 combines with J gene TRBJ1-1; possible D gene TRBD1, 5 bases. V was trimmed by 2 bases and J by 0 bases, leaving 14 bases between them. CDR1 is SGDLS and CDR2 is YYNGEE in the germline V gene. The CDR3 contains 16 residues. In DNA, the CDR3 is TGTGCCAGCAGCGTTTCCGGGACTACTATGAACACTGAAGCTTTCTTT. Translation: CASSVSGTTMNTEAFF.

This rearrangement joins TRBV12-3 or TRBV12-4 to TRBJ2-1, with D maybe TRBD1 (6 bases). Trimming removed 5 bases from V and 4 bases from J, with 9 bases in between. This CDR3 is built from 13 residues. The CDR3 sequence: CASSPGAYNEQFF. For the CDR3, the DNA is TGTGCCAGCAGTCCAGGGGCTTACAATGAGCAGTTCTTC.

The CDR3 is CASSEYAGGGKGEAFF. The CDR3 nucleotides read TGTGCCAGCAGTGAATATGCGGGGGGGGGCAAGGGTGAAGCTTTCTTT. The chain combines TRBV6-1 with TRBJ1-1, with D tentatively TRBD1 (6 bases). Trimming pared 2 bases from V and 7 bases from J, leaving 20 bases between. The CDR3 has 16 amino acids. Germline lookup yields CDR1 MNHNS and CDR2 SASEGT.

The rearrangement uses TRBV9 and TRBJ2-1; 14 bases are shared with TRBD2. Per the germline V gene, CDR1 is SGDLS and CDR2 is YYNGEE. The CDR3 has 18 amino acids. J was trimmed by 4 bases and V by 1 base; bases with no gene match: 7. The CDR3 bases are TGTGCCAGCAGCGTAACGCCTGGACTAGCGGGGGGATACAATGAGCAGTTCTTC. Translation: CASSVTPGLAGGYNEQFF. Variable domain in full (rest from reference TRBV9 and TRBJ2-1): DSGVTQTPKHLITATGQRVTLRCSPRSGDLSVYWYQQSLDQGLQFLIQYYNGEERAKGNILERFSAQQFPDLHSELNLSSLELGDSALYFCASSVTPGLAGGYNEQFFGPGTRLTVL.

This chain uses TRBV5-6 with TRBJ1-6; 7 bases fit TRBD1. CDR1 and CDR2 from the germline V gene are SGHDT and YYEEEE. The V gene end was trimmed by 4 bases and the J gene end by 10 bases; junction bases not matched to a gene: 11. This CDR3 comprises 15 residues. The CDR3 here is CASSRGQGEESPLHF. The CDR3 DNA is TGTGCCAGCAGCCGAGGTCAGGGGGAGGAATCACCCCTCCACTTT.

The CDR3 loop reads CASSPQVGGAGKVHEQYF. The CDR3 nucleotides read TGTGCCAGCAGCCCGCAGGTAGGGGGGGCCGGTAAGGTCCACGAGCAGTACTTC. This chain uses TRBV7-9 with TRBJ2-7, with D maybe TRBD2 (7 bases). Germline CDR1 SEHNR, CDR2 FQNEAQ (reference sequence). This CDR3 region has 18 residues. V lost 5 bases, J lost 5 bases, and 28 bases lay in between.

The chain combines TRBV19 with TRBJ1-2, with a tentative D call TRBD1 (6 bases). V lost 6 bases to trimming and J lost 1 base, with 15 bases between them. The CDR3 is made up of 15 amino acids. Germline V gene data show CDR1 as LNHDA and CDR2 as SQIVND (reference sequence). In DNA, the CDR3 is TGTGCCAGTAGGGGACCGGGACAACTTAACTATGGCTACACCTTC. Translation gives CASRGPGQLNYGYTF.

The gene calls are TRBV5-1 and TRBJ1-1, with 7 bases aligning to TRBD1. J was trimmed by 5 bases and V by 4 bases; bases with no gene match: 8. The germline V gene encodes CDR1 SGHRS and CDR2 YFSETQ. This CDR3 has 14 residues. This CDR3 is CASSAGTVGTEAFF. CDR3 nucleotides: TGCGCCAGCAGCGCGGGGACAGTCGGAACTGAAGCTTTCTTT.

For the CDR3, the DNA is TGCAGTGCTAGTATTAGCGGGAGGGCCGATAAAGAGACCCAGTACTTC. Translation gives CSASISGRADKETQYF. V usage is TRBV20-1 and J usage is TRBJ2-5, with 11 bases matching TRBD2. V shed 3 bases and J 3 bases; nucleotides not matched to a gene: 9. From germline, CDR1 is DFQATT and CDR2 SNEGSKA (reference sequence). The CDR3 is made up of 16 amino acids.

This sequence joins TRBV6-2 or TRBV6-3 and TRBJ1-2; unclear D gene. The length of the CDR3 is 12 residues. In germline, CDR1 is MNHEY, CDR2 SVGEGT. Trimming cost V 6 bases and J 7 bases, with 12 bases left between them. The chain's CDR3 is CASSPSSRGYTF. CDR3 DNA sequence: TGTGCCAGCAGCCCCTCCTCTCGTGGCTACACCTTC.

The chain is built from TRBV6-6 and TRBJ1-6; TRBD1 might be the D (6 bases). The CDR3 spans 14 residues. Trimming pared 2 bases from V and 7 bases from J, leaving 9 bases between. CDR1 is MNHNY, CDR2 SVGAGI, per germline (reference sequence). DNA of the CDR3: TGTGCCAGCAGTTACGGACAGCAAAATTCACCCCTCCACTTT. It translates to CASSYGQQNSPLHF.

The chain combines TRBV19 with TRBJ2-1, with D unclear. The ends were cut back, 5 bases at V and 1 base at J, with 12 bases in the middle. The CDR3 runs 15 residues. CDR1 is LNHDA and CDR2 is SQIVND in the germline V gene (reference sequence). CDR3 amino acids: CASSPSAASYNEQFF. The DNA for the CDR3 is TGTGCCAGTAGTCCCTCGGCGGCATCCTACAATGAGCAGTTCTTC.

This rearrangement joins TRBV5-4 to TRBJ2-7; perhaps TRBD2 as D (6 bases). CDR3 length: 16 residues. CDR1 and CDR2 from the germline V gene are SGHNT and YYREEE (reference sequence). Trimming shortened V by 4 bases and J by 2 bases, and 19 bases separated the two germline ends. CDR3 protein: CASSVGFAGTPYEQYF. In DNA form, the CDR3 reads TGTGCCAGCAGCGTAGGGTTTGCGGGAACCCCCTACGAGCAGTACTTC.

The chain uses TRBV5-1 and TRBJ2-3; D uncertain. V lost 7 bases, J lost 0 bases, and 15 bases lay in between. CDR1 SGHRS and CDR2 YFSETQ come from the germline V gene. The CDR3 has 15 amino acids. The CDR3 DNA follows: TGCGCCAGCTCCGTAATAGCCGAGAGCACAGATACGCAGTATTTT. The encoded protein is CASSVIAESTDTQYF. The full variable domain, in which reference TRBV5-1 and TRBJ2-3 provide the parts outside the CDR3, is KAGVTQTPRYLIKTRGQQVTLSCSPISGHRSVSWYQQTPGQGLQFLFEYFSETQRNKGNFPGRFSGRQFSNSRSEMNVSTLELGDSALYLCASSVIAESTDTQYFGPGTRLTVL.

V and J are TRBV11-2 and TRBJ2-2; a weak D match, TRBD1 (6 bases). The CDR3 has 16 amino acids. Germline V gene sequence: CDR1 SGHAT, CDR2 FQNNGV. Trimming stripped 2 bases from V and 0 bases from J, with 10 bases between. DNA for the CDR3: TGTGCCAGCAGCTTATGGGGGCGAGCGAACACCGGGGAGCTGTTTTTT. It is translated as CASSLWGRANTGELFF.

This clone was detected a few times. The rearrangement uses TRBV19 and TRBJ1-1; TRBD1 aligns across 9 bases. The CDR3 extends over 15 amino acids. The ends lost 3 bases at V and 1 base at J; junction bases unmatched: 3. Per the germline V gene, CDR1 is LNHDA and CDR2 is SQIVND (reference sequence). The CDR3 reads CASSMTGGANTEAFF. CDR3 coding DNA: TGTGCCAGTAGTATGACAGGGGGAGCGAACACTGAAGCTTTCTTT. The variable domain in full, with the rest retrieved from reference TRBV19 and TRBJ1-1, is DGGITQSPKYLFRKEGQNVTLSCEQNLNHDAMYWYRQDPGQGLRLIYYSQIVNDFQKGDIAEGYSVSREKKESFPLTVTSAQKNPTAFYLCASSMTGGANTEAFFGQGTRLTVV.

This sequence joins TRBV11-3 and TRBJ2-1; 14 bases align to TRBD2. Germline CDR1 SGHNT, CDR2 YENEEA. The CDR3 length is 15 residues. V was pared by 3 bases and J by 8 bases, with 3 bases of the junction left unmatched. CDR3 DNA: TGTGCCAGCAGCTTCGGGACTAGCGGGAGCGATGAGCAGTTCTTC. This translates into CASSFGTSGSDEQFF.